This TCR beta chain was captured by sequencing in a study of blood T cell repertoires in COVID-19. Study-level information: The origin of the acute and convalescent COVID-19 samples was the United States, Italy and Spain. T cells, B-cell-depleted T cells, or PBMCs provided the cDNA or gDNA that served as material.

The ends lost 4 bases at V and 3 bases at J; junction bases unmatched: 5. The CDR3 length is 15 residues. Germline CDR1 SGHNT, CDR2 YYREEE (reference sequence). Clones were read by immunoSEQ multiplex PCR, and TCRdb kept only the in-frame ones, dropping some. The sample lists 300,000 to 450,000 clones, more than 70% occurring once. Sequenced material: peripheral blood. This clonotype was sampled from a woman in her fifties or sixties with COVID-19, enrolled during active disease. The chain joins TRBV5-4 to TRBJ2-1; TRBD1 aligns across 9 bases. The CDR3, as DNA: TGTGCCAGCAGCCCTAGACAGGGGGACTACAATGAGCAGTTCTTC. Translated: CASSPRQGDYNEQFF. The whole variable domain, filled in from reference TRBV5-4 and TRBJ2-1, reads ETGVTQSPTHLIKTRGQQVTLRCSSQSGHNTVSWYQQALGQGPQFIFQYYREEENGRGNFPPRFSGLQFPNYSSELNVNALELDDSALYLCASSPRQGDYNEQFFGPGTRLTVL.